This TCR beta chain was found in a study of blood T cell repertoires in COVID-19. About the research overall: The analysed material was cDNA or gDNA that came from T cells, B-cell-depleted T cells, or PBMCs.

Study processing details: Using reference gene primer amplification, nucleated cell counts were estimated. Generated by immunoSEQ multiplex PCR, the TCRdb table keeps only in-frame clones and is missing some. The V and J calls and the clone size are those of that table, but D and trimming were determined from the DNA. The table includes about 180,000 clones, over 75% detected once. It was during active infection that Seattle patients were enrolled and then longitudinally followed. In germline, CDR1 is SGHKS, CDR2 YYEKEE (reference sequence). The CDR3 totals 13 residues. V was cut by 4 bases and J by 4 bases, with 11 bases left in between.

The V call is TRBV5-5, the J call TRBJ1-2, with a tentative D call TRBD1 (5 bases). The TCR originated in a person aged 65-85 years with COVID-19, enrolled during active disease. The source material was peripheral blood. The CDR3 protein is CASSAGGGYGYTF. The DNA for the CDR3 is TGTGCCAGCAGCGCCGGGGGAGGCTATGGCTACACCTTC.